This T cell receptor beta chain emerged from a study of radiation and T cells in renal cell carcinoma. On this clone itself: The antigen remains undetermined.

This CDR3 contains 18 residues. J lost 0 bases, V lost 2 bases, and 7 bases had no gene match. CDR1 and CDR2 (germline): SGHTA, FQGNSA. Findings and caveats of the study: From baseline, blood top tumor clonotypes peaked at 2 weeks post-radiation.

Repertoires were generated with immunoSEQ multiplex PCR, while TCRdb's copy carries only in-frame clones and drops some. Of some 81,000 clones listed, 80% to 90% were seen once; the top ten hold 5% to 7.5%. Time point in this sample: blood 4 weeks post-SBRT, at nephrectomy. Treatment here: 15 Gy SBRT to primary tumor, nephrectomy 4 weeks later. Nephrectomy followed 15 Gy stereotactic body radiation by 4 weeks. After SBRT, blood was collected at 2 and 4 weeks, plus baseline. The patient's renal cell carcinoma had clear cell pathology. The clonotype was recovered from a woman aged 70-85 years with renal cell carcinoma. The genes are TRBV7-2 and TRBJ1-5; TRBD1 matches 10 bases. Sequencing was performed on blood, taken from a patient whose treatment included radiotherapy and nephrectomy. The CDR3 nucleotides read TGTGCCAGCAGCTTACCCGGACAGGGGGTATATAGCAATCAGCCCCAGCATTTT. It codes for CASSLPGQGVYSNQPQHF.